The rows below give T cell receptor beta chains drawn from one sample of a study of blood T cells in healthy people across ages. TCRdb ran MiXCR on the 5' RACE reads and lists one entry per CDR3 protein. The table has roughly 700,000 distinct CDR3 sequences, roughly 50% seen once. Sequenced material: blood. The receptors were gathered from a woman in her fifties or sixties in good health. CDR3s include the opening cysteine and the closing phenylalanine or tryptophan. A D gene is named only where the DNA matches it firmly. Clone size is given for some rows only: seen once, a few or many times, or a class if the clone is expanded.

j_gene,len,d_gene,v_gene,abundance,CDR3nt,CDR3aa
TRBJ1-2,13,-,TRBV12-5,-,TGTGCTAGTGCCAGAGGGGGGCTCGGTGGCTACACCTTC,CASARGGLGGYTF
TRBJ2-7,15,-,TRBV20-1,-,TGCAGTGCTGTATACACTCCGGGATCCTACAATGAGCAGTACTTC,CSAVYTPGSYNEQYF
TRBJ2-5,12,-,TRBV18,-,TGTGCCAGCTCACCACTATCGAGGGAGCAGTACTTC,CASSPLSREQYF
TRBJ2-1,15,-,TRBV4-3,-,TGCGCCAGCAGCCAAGATCTCAGCAGGCTCGGTGAGCAGTTCTTC,CASSQDLSRLGEQFF
TRBJ1-2,16,TRBD1,TRBV5-6,-,TGTGCCAGCAGCTTGTTCTCCAGGACAGGGAATCCTGGCTACACCTTC,CASSLFSRTGNPGYTF
TRBJ2-2,13,-,TRBV2,few,TGTGCCAGCAGAAGGGGAAACACCGGGGAGCTGTTTTTT,CASRRGNTGELFF
TRBJ1-4,15,TRBD1,TRBV12-3/TRBV12-4,-,TGTGCCAGCAGGATTAACTGGCAGGGGGATGAAAAACTGTTTTTT,CASRINWQGDEKLFF
TRBJ2-5,13,-,TRBV2,-,TGTGCCAGCAGTGAAACTGGGTTGGAGACCCAGTACTTC,CASSETGLETQYF
TRBJ1-2,16,-,TRBV4-3,-,TGCGCCAGCAGCCATGGCGGTCAGGGATTCAGCTATGGCTACACCTTC,CASSHGGQGFSYGYTF
TRBJ1-2,14,-,TRBV20-1,few,TGCAGTGCTAGAGATACAGCCCTGGGCTATGGCTACACCTTC,CSARDTALGYGYTF
TRBJ1-1,13,-,TRBV10-3,-,TGTGCCATCAGTGAGTCTCCCTCCATCGAGGCTTTCTTT,CAISESPSIEAFF
TRBJ2-2,14,-,TRBV12-3/TRBV12-4,-,TGTGCCAGCAGTTTAAGGTCGGATTCCGGGGAGCTGTTTTTT,CASSLRSDSGELFF
TRBJ2-6,17,TRBD1,TRBV18,-,TGTGCCAGCTCACCTTACCAGGGGGATACTGGGGCCAACGTCCTGACTTTC,CASSPYQGDTGANVLTF
TRBJ2-3,14,-,TRBV5-5,few,TGTGCCAGCAGCTTCTCGGACGGGACAGATACGCAGTATTTT,CASSFSDGTDTQYF
TRBJ1-6,14,-,TRBV20-1,few,TGCAGTGGCGAAAGGCAGGGCGTTGATTCACCCCTCCACTTT,CSGERQGVDSPLHF
TRBJ2-6,15,-,TRBV20-1,-,TGCAGTGGAGCGGTTCCCAGCTCTGGGGCCAACGTCCTGACTTTC,CSGAVPSSGANVLTF
TRBJ2-3,14,TRBD2,TRBV20-1,few,TGCAGTGCTAAAGGTAGCGGGAGTACAGATACGCAGTATTTT,CSAKGSGSTDTQYF
TRBJ2-7,16,TRBD1,TRBV28,once,TGTGCCAGCAGTTCCGTGCACAGGGGGTCACCCGGCGAGCAGTACTTC,CASSSVHRGSPGEQYF
TRBJ2-5,13,TRBD1,TRBV28,-,TGTGCCAGTTTGGACAGGCCCCTGGGTGGGCAGTACTTC,CASLDRPLGGQYF
TRBJ2-7,15,TRBD2,TRBV7-2,few,TGTGCCAGCAGCTTGAACCCGGGAGGGCCGTACGAGCAGTACTTC,CASSLNPGGPYEQYF
TRBJ2-5,18,TRBD2,TRBV5-1,few,TGCGCCAGCAGCCCCGGACTAGCGGGAGTGGGTGGAAAAGAGACCCAGTACTTC,CASSPGLAGVGGKETQYF
TRBJ2-3,10,-,TRBV20-1,-,TGCAGTGCTAGAATAGATACGCAGTATTTT,CSARIDTQYF